The 32 T cell receptor beta chains below were found in one sample sequenced in a study of blood T cell repertoires in COVID-19. Assay used: immunoSEQ multiplex PCR; TCRdb lists only in-frame clones, some missing. The table has about 130,000 clones, 84% seen once. The specimen sequenced was peripheral blood. All receptors derive from a human donor in a cohort sampled during active COVID-19.

V and J are TRBV12-5 and TRBJ2-5; possibly TRBD2 for D (5 bases). The CDR3 consists of 13 residues. Germline V gene lookup returns CDR1 LGHNT and CDR2 FRNRAP. V shed 3 bases and J shed 5 bases, with 10 bases lying between them. Here the CDR3 reads CASGFDRGETQYF. The CDR3 nucleotides read TGTGCTAGTGGTTTCGACCGCGGGGAGACCCAGTACTTC.

The chain combines TRBV3-1 (or the pseudogene TRBV3-2) with TRBJ1-2; tentative D call: TRBD1 (5 bases). Trimming shortened V by 1 base and J by 10 bases, and 10 bases separated the two germline ends. In germline, CDR1 is LGHDT, CDR2 YNNKEL (reference sequence). This CDR3 spans 12 amino acids. CDR3 bases: TGTGCCAGCAGCCAAGTTCAGGGTTACTACACCTTC. It encodes CASSQVQGYYTF.

This clone was observed a few times. The V and J genes are TRBV2 and TRBJ2-3; a possible D gene is TRBD2 (6 bases). The CDR3 sequence is 15 residues long. In germline, CDR1 is SNHLY, CDR2 FYNNEI. V shed 1 base and J shed 4 bases, with 12 bases lying between them. The CDR3 here is CASSEGGGVADTQYF. CDR3 coding DNA: TGTGCCAGCAGTGAAGGTGGAGGGGTAGCAGATACGCAGTATTTT.

The chain combines TRBV6-5 with TRBJ2-7; tentatively, D is TRBD2 (5 bases). The ends were cut back, 5 bases at V and 4 bases at J, with 12 bases in the middle. The V gene's germline CDR1 is MNHEY and CDR2 SVGAGI. The CDR3 is 13 residues long. The CDR3 DNA follows: TGTGCCAGCAGTACGTTTGGGGAGTACGAGCAGTACTTC. It specifies CASSTFGEYEQYF.

This chain links TRBV18 with TRBJ2-5, with 13 bases fitting TRBD2. CDR3 length: 16 residues. In germline, CDR1 is KGHSH, CDR2 LQKENI. Trimming at V came to 1 base and at J to 3 bases, leaving 2 bases not matched to a gene. The CDR3 loop is CASSPQGTSGEETQYF. CDR3 DNA sequence: TGTGCCAGCTCACCACAAGGGACTAGCGGGGAAGAGACCCAGTACTTC.

V gene TRBV6-6 combines with J gene TRBJ2-1; possibly TRBD2 for D (7 bases). The V end lost 5 bases, the J end lost 7 bases, and 12 bases lay between the germline ends. The CDR3 spans 13 residues. Germline V gene data show CDR1 as MNHNY and CDR2 as SVGAGI (reference sequence). CDR3 region: CASSRGARNEQFF. In DNA form, the CDR3 reads TGTGCCAGCAGTCGGGGGGCCCGGAATGAGCAGTTCTTC.

This CDR3 reads CASSLGPLSTDTQYF. In DNA form, the CDR3 reads TGCGCCAGCAGCTTGGGGCCTCTTAGCACAGATACGCAGTATTTT. The rearrangement links TRBV5-1 to TRBJ2-3; no clear D. V was shortened by 0 bases and J by 0 bases, with 8 bases between the two germline ends. The CDR3 has 15 residues. Germline values: CDR1 SGHRS, CDR2 YFSETQ.

This chain links TRBV30 with TRBJ2-2, with TRBD1 matching over 9 bases. The germline gives CDR1 GTSNPN, CDR2 SVGIG (reference sequence). The CDR3 has 16 amino acids. V was pared by 0 bases and J by 1 base, with 3 bases of the junction left unmatched. The CDR3 sequence is CAWSVWGQGNTGELFF. The CDR3 region has the DNA TGTGCCTGGAGTGTCTGGGGACAGGGGAACACCGGGGAGCTGTTTTTT.

V gene TRBV3-1 (or the pseudogene TRBV3-2) combines with J gene TRBJ2-3; TRBD2 agrees at 8 bases. J lost 2 bases, V lost 0 bases, and 4 bases had no gene match. Germline CDR1 LGHDT, CDR2 YNNKEL (reference sequence). The CDR3 sequence is 16 residues long. The CDR3 sequence is CASSQDTTSVTDTQYF. CDR3 DNA sequence: TGTGCCAGCAGCCAAGATACGACTAGCGTCACAGATACGCAGTATTTT.

This rearrangement joins TRBV4-1 to TRBJ2-2, with D perhaps TRBD1 (5 bases). This CDR3 is 16 amino acids long. Germline values: CDR1 MGHRA, CDR2 YSYEKL. The V end lost 4 bases, the J end lost 0 bases, and 12 bases lay between the germline ends. The CDR3 DNA reads as TGCGCCAGCAGCCTGTACACAGGCGCGAACACCGGGGAGCTGTTTTTT. This encodes CASSLYTGANTGELFF.

The chain carries TRBV30 and TRBJ1-5, with unresolved D. This CDR3 spans 15 amino acids. The V gene lost 0 bases and the J gene lost 2 bases, with 11 bases spanning the gap. Germline CDR1 GTSNPN, CDR2 SVGIG (reference sequence). CDR3 in DNA: TGTGCCTGGAGTGTATTCGGGTTGGGCAATCAGCCCCAGCATTTT. It codes for CAWSVFGLGNQPQHF.

This chain uses TRBV5-1 with TRBJ2-1; 7 nucleotides line up with TRBD1. The V and J ends lost 3 bases and 8 bases, in that order; junction bases with no gene match: 8. In germline, CDR1 is SGHRS, CDR2 YFSETQ. The CDR3 length is 14 residues. Here the CDR3 DNA reads TGCGCCAGCAGCTCACTAACAGGGGTCGATGAGCAGTTCTTC. It translates to CASSSLTGVDEQFF. Full variable domain (missing parts from reference TRBV5-1 and TRBJ2-1): KAGVTQTPRYLIKTRGQQVTLSCSPISGHRSVSWYQQTPGQGLQFLFEYFSETQRNKGNFPGRFSGRQFSNSRSEMNVSTLELGDSALYLCASSSLTGVDEQFFGPGTRLTVL.

V and J are TRBV10-3 and TRBJ2-2; TRBD1 matches 9 bases. The CDR3 is made up of 15 amino acids. Germline V CDR1 and CDR2: ENHRY, SYGVKD. With V trimmed by 4 bases and J by 5 bases, 5 bases remained unmatched. The CDR3 here is CAISATGTGTGELFF. CDR3 coding DNA: TGTGCCATCAGTGCCACCGGGACAGGGACCGGGGAGCTGTTTTTT.

V gene TRBV11-3 combines with J gene TRBJ1-4, with D maybe TRBD1 (5 bases). The germline gives CDR1 SGHNT, CDR2 YENEEA. Trimming left V 11 bases short and J 0 bases short, with 22 bases between. The CDR3 runs to 17 residues. This CDR3 reads CAVLLLGRASTNEKLFF. CDR3 nucleotide sequence: TGTGCCGTTCTACTACTGGGCAGGGCGTCAACTAATGAAAAACTGTTTTTT.

V is TRBV5-1 and J is TRBJ1-1; 10 positions match TRBD1. Germline values: CDR1 SGHRS, CDR2 YFSETQ. This CDR3 spans 15 amino acids. After removal of 7 bases from V and 11 bases from J, the junction contained 17 bases not matched to a gene. CDR3 loop: CASSPRGTGAGEAFF. CDR3 bases: TGCGCCAGCTCCCCCAGGGGGACAGGGGCGGGTGAGGCTTTCTTT. The variable domain in full, completed from reference TRBV5-1 and TRBJ1-1, reads KAGVTQTPRYLIKTRGQQVTLSCSPISGHRSVSWYQQTPGQGLQFLFEYFSETQRNKGNFPGRFSGRQFSNSRSEMNVSTLELGDSALYLCASSPRGTGAGEAFFGQGTRLTVV.

J is TRBJ1-5 and V is TRBV30, with 7 bases matching TRBD1. This CDR3 region has 15 residues. Germline V CDR1 and CDR2: GTSNPN, SVGIG (reference sequence). V was pared by 1 base and J by 6 bases, with 9 bases of the junction left unmatched. CDR3: CAWSAEGGAAQPQHF. For the CDR3, the DNA is TGTGCCTGGAGTGCGGAAGGGGGCGCCGCTCAGCCCCAGCATTTT.

The gene calls are TRBV4-1 and TRBJ2-3; D unresolved. The V gene's germline CDR1 is MGHRA and CDR2 YSYEKL. The CDR3 runs 15 residues. Trimming stripped 0 bases from V and 2 bases from J, with 9 bases between. CDR3 protein: CASSQDRIPTDTQYF. CDR3 coding DNA: TGCGCCAGCAGCCAAGACAGGATCCCCACAGATACGCAGTATTTT.

This clone was seen just once. The gene calls are TRBV5-5 and TRBJ2-3, with a possible D match to TRBD1 (6 bases). Germline V CDR1 and CDR2: SGHKS, YYEKEE (reference sequence). There are 15 residues in the CDR3. V gave up 0 bases and J gave up 2 bases, with 10 bases separating them. The CDR3 DNA reads as TGTGCCAGCAGCTTGGGGCAGGGGACCACAGATACGCAGTATTTT. Amino acids: CASSLGQGTTDTQYF.

The V and J genes are TRBV6-1 and TRBJ1-5; 9 bases map to TRBD1. The CDR3 length is 20 residues. In germline, CDR1 is MNHNS, CDR2 SASEGT. Losses at the gene ends were 4 bases for V and 4 bases for J; bases not matched to a gene: 20. For the CDR3, the DNA is TGTGCCAGCAGTGCCCAACGGAGTTGGGACAGGGAGGGTAGGAATCAGCCCCAGCATTTT. Amino acids: CASSAQRSWDREGRNQPQHF.

The chain joins TRBV27 to TRBJ1-1; D is possibly TRBD1 (6 bases). Trimming cost V 3 bases and J 5 bases, with 13 bases left between them. Germline V gene lookup returns CDR1 MNHEY and CDR2 SMNVEV (reference sequence). The CDR3 runs to 14 residues. The DNA of the CDR3 is TGTGCCAGCAGTTTTAGGGGGAGAGGGACTGAAGCTTTCTTT. The encoded protein is CASSFRGRGTEAFF.

On this clone itself: One end of the junction varies from germline; a read error may be responsible. The chain uses TRBV5-1 and TRBJ2-5; 11 bases are a match to TRBD2. Germline V gene lookup returns CDR1 SGHRS and CDR2 YFSETQ. The CDR3 length is 17 residues. CDR3 region: CASSSFSGGASQKTQYF. The CDR3 DNA sequence: TGCGCCAGCAGCTCGTTTAGCGGGGGGGCCTCCCAAAAGACCCAGTACTTC.

The V gene is TRBV7-9, the J gene TRBJ1-1; no firm D call. This CDR3 contains 14 residues. The V end lost 5 bases, the J end lost 1 base, and 11 bases lay between the germline ends. Looked up from germline, CDR1 is SEHNR and CDR2 is FQNEAQ (reference sequence). The CDR3 nucleotides are TGTGCCAGCAGCGTCGGTGAGAGGAACACTGAAGCTTTCTTT. Its protein is CASSVGERNTEAFF. Based on the CDR3 plus reference TRBV7-9 and TRBJ1-1, the full variable domain is DTGVSQNPRHKITKRGQNVTFRCDPISEHNRLYWYRQTLGQGPEFLTYFQNEAQLEKSRLLSDRFSAERPKGSFSTLEIQRTEQGDSAMYLCASSVGERNTEAFFGQGTRLTVV.

The chain couples TRBV3-1 (or the pseudogene TRBV3-2) to TRBJ1-2; a possible D gene is TRBD1 (6 bases). Germline V lookup: CDR1 LGHDT, CDR2 YNNKEL (reference sequence). This CDR3 comprises 15 residues. Trimming cost V 0 bases and J 3 bases, with 11 bases left between them. CDR3 sequence (DNA): TGTGCCAGCAGCCAAGATTACAGGGCTCACTATGGCTACACCTTC. This codes for CASSQDYRAHYGYTF.

The J gene is TRBJ2-3, the V gene TRBV7-2; 10 nucleotides match TRBD2. CDR1 and CDR2 from the germline V gene are SGHTA and FQGNSA. J lost 2 bases, V lost 0 bases, and 5 bases had no gene match. This CDR3 has 17 amino acids. In nucleotides, the CDR3 is TGTGCCAGCAGCTTAGCTAGCGGGGGGTATGTCACAGATACGCAGTATTTT. Its protein product is CASSLASGGYVTDTQYF.

Regarding this clone: Other DNA sequences from this sample encode an identical CDR3 as well. The chain combines TRBV11-2 with TRBJ1-1, with D hard to call. Germline values: CDR1 SGHAT, CDR2 FQNNGV. The V and J ends lost 3 bases and 1 base respectively, with 6 bases between them. The CDR3 totals 13 residues. The CDR3 DNA sequence: TGTGCCAGCAGCTTGGGAGCGAACACTGAAGCTTTCTTT. Its protein is CASSLGANTEAFF.

This chain links TRBV10-2 with TRBJ1-5; D gene uncertain. V lost 6 bases to trimming and J lost 11 bases, with 17 bases between them. There are 13 residues in the CDR3. CDR1 is WSHSY and CDR2 is SAAADI in the germline V gene. The CDR3 bases are TGCGCCAGCAGCGTACCTGGTCGGGTGACCCAGCATTTT. It yields the protein CASSVPGRVTQHF.

This clone showed up just a few times. The chain recombines TRBV19 with TRBJ1-3; no clear D. From germline, CDR1 is LNHDA and CDR2 SQIVND (reference sequence). This CDR3 has 11 amino acids. Between the trimmed V and J ends, which lost 8 bases and 8 bases, there was a span of 10 bases. Here the CDR3 reads CASGRRHTIYF. The DNA of the CDR3 is TGTGCCAGTGGAAGGAGACACACCATATATTTT.

This clone was counted only a few times. The chain is built from TRBV19 and TRBJ2-7; D unclear. The CDR3 is 13 amino acids. CDR1 and CDR2 from the germline V gene are LNHDA and SQIVND (reference sequence). The germline V and J ends were trimmed by 4 bases and 5 bases, with 12 bases remaining between them. The CDR3 region has the DNA TGTGCCAGTAGTAGTCGATCAGGCAACGAGCAGTACTTC. This codes for CASSSRSGNEQYF.

The J gene is TRBJ2-7, the V gene TRBV7-8, with 7 bases fitting TRBD2. The ends lost 5 bases at V and 7 bases at J; junction bases unmatched: 11. The CDR3 length is 14 residues. Germline-derived CDR1 and CDR2 are SGHVS and FQNEAQ. CDR3: CASSLSGGVGEQYF. CDR3 coding DNA: TGTGCCAGCAGCCTTAGTGGGGGGGTTGGTGAGCAGTACTTC.

The chain joins TRBV7-6 to TRBJ2-1, with 11 nucleotides matching TRBD1. Germline V gene sequence: CDR1 SGHVS, CDR2 FNYEAQ. Trimming took 4 bases from V and 9 from J; bases not matched to a gene: 8. This CDR3 contains 15 residues. DNA for the CDR3: TGTGCCAGCAGCTCGCAACGGGGACAGGGGGGTGAGCAGTTCTTC. The encoded protein is CASSSQRGQGGEQFF. The full variable domain, with the rest looked up from reference TRBV7-6 and TRBJ2-1, is GAGVSQSPRYKVTKRGQDVALRCDPISGHVSLYWYRQALGQGPEFLTYFNYEAQQDKSGLPNDRFSAERPEGSISTLTIQRTEQRDSAMYRCASSSQRGQGGEQFFGPGTRLTVL.

This rearrangement joins TRBV19 to TRBJ1-5; D is possibly TRBD1 (5 bases). The V end was cut by 6 bases, the J end by 5 bases, with 11 bases between. There are 13 residues in the CDR3. The germline CDR1 and CDR2 sequences are LNHDA and SQIVND (reference sequence). The CDR3 sequence: CASRPDTYQPQHF. For the CDR3, the DNA is TGTGCCAGTAGACCGGACACCTATCAGCCCCAGCATTTT.

This chain links TRBV6-6 with TRBJ2-3, with 9 bases aligning to TRBD2. The CDR3 is made up of 14 amino acids. CDR1 is MNHNY, CDR2 SVGAGI, per germline (reference sequence). V lost 7 bases and J lost 2; bases outside the gene matches: 4. The CDR3 DNA reads TGTGCCAGCAACTTAGCGGGGGCCACAGATACGCAGTATTTT. This sequence encodes CASNLAGATDTQYF.